This T cell receptor (beta chain) was retrieved from a study of identical twins. TCRdb ran MiXCR on the 5' RACE reads and lists one entry per CDR3 protein. The sample has about 340,000 distinct CDR3 sequences; 10% to 15% are singletons. The CDR3 covers 13 residues. V dropped 6 bases and J dropped 8; count of bases not matched to a gene: 4. Another study also made use of these data, one on yellow fever vaccine responses in identical twins.

This rearrangement joins TRBV12-3 or TRBV12-4 to TRBJ2-4; TRBD2 matches 10 bases. The TCR sequence derives from a woman between 18 and 29 years old in good health. The sequencing input was CD8+ T cells sorted from blood. CDR3 sequence: CASSSSGSDIQYF. The CDR3 region has the DNA TGTGCCAGCAGCTCTAGCGGGAGCGACATTCAGTACTTC.